The 32 T cell receptor beta chains below were found in one sample sequenced in a study of T cells in localized non-small cell lung cancer. The repertoire was sequenced with immunoSEQ multiplex PCR; TCRdb's copy has only in-frame clones and lacks some. The sample lists under 10,000 clones, 85% to 95% seen once, with around 2.7% in the top ten. Here the sequenced sample was peripheral blood, taken before any cancer treatment. Receptors were obtained from a woman aged 40-75 years with stage I lung adenocarcinoma.

The chain joins TRBV5-1 to TRBJ2-1, with D perhaps given as TRBD1 or TRBD2 (5 bases each). Germline lookup yields CDR1 SGHRS and CDR2 YFSETQ. The CDR3 has 15 amino acids. The V end was cut by 4 bases, the J end by 3 bases, with 14 bases between. CDR3 nucleotides: TGCGCCAGCAGCAAGGGGACGGAACTCTACAATGAGCAGTTCTTC. Encoded protein: CASSKGTELYNEQFF.

The V gene is TRBV7-9, the J gene TRBJ2-7; 8 positions agree with TRBD2. Germline lookup yields CDR1 SEHNR and CDR2 FQNEAQ (reference sequence). This CDR3 contains 14 residues. The trim removed 6 bases at V and 6 bases at J, leaving 10 bases unmatched. CDR3 sequence: CASSLLAGNGEQYF. CDR3 coding DNA: TGTGCCAGCAGTCTTCTAGCGGGCAACGGCGAGCAGTACTTC.

The chain has TRBV5-1 and TRBJ1-6; D gene ambiguous. The germline CDR1 and CDR2 sequences are SGHRS and YFSETQ. The V end was cut by 5 bases, the J end by 5 bases, with 14 bases between. The CDR3 sequence is 15 residues long. For the CDR3, the DNA is TGCGCCAGCAGTCTGGATTCCCTTAATAATTCACCCCTCCACTTT. It yields the protein CASSLDSLNNSPLHF.

CDR3 loop: CASSILNHGYTF. DNA for the CDR3: TGTGCCAGTAGTATCCTGAACCATGGCTACACCTTC. This chain connects TRBV19 to TRBJ1-2, with D unclear. The CDR3 runs to 12 residues. Germline CDR1 is LNHDA and CDR2 is SQIVND (reference sequence). V gave up 3 bases and J gave up 6 bases, with 8 bases separating them. Drawing the rest from reference TRBV19 and TRBJ1-2, the complete variable domain is DGGITQSPKYLFRKEGQNVTLSCEQNLNHDAMYWYRQDPGQGLRLIYYSQIVNDFQKGDIAEGYSVSREKKESFPLTVTSAQKNPTAFYLCASSILNHGYTFGSGTRLTVV.

Regarding this clone: Its ends do not fully match the called genes, so a read error is possible. V usage is TRBV7-7 and J usage is TRBJ2-1; TRBD2 agrees at 10 bases. The CDR3 is 13 residues long. CDR1 and CDR2 from the germline V gene are SSHAT and FNYEAQ (reference sequence). The CDR3 protein is CASSSSSGGEQFF. CDR3 sequence (DNA): TGTGCTAGCAGCTCTTCTAGCGGGGGCGAGCAGTTCTTC.

In this sample, this clone turned up once. The J gene is TRBJ2-7, the V gene TRBV27, with a weak D call TRBD1 (6 bases). This CDR3 is built from 13 residues. The V gene's germline CDR1 is MNHEY and CDR2 SMNVEV (reference sequence). Trimming removed 6 bases at V and 0 bases at J, with 9 bases between. CDR3 coding DNA: TGTGCCAGCAGGGCACAGGGCTCCTACGAGCAGTACTTC. This encodes CASRAQGSYEQYF.

This chain links TRBV10-2 with TRBJ1-6, with TRBD1 identical over 7 bases. The CDR3 runs 16 residues. Germline CDR1 and CDR2: WSHSY and SAAADI. J gave up 10 bases and V 4 bases, and 13 bases lay outside the gene matches. The CDR3 region is CASSVIPPGGGSPLHF. CDR3 DNA: TGCGCCAGCAGTGTCATCCCGCCAGGGGGGGGATCACCCCTCCACTTT.

V gene TRBV7-8 combines with J gene TRBJ2-5; D uncertain. V was clipped by 2 bases and J by 4 bases, with 11 bases between them. Germline lookup yields CDR1 SGHVS and CDR2 FQNEAQ. The CDR3 loop spans 14 amino acids. The CDR3 protein is CASSLFKLGETQYF. CDR3 DNA: TGTGCCAGCAGCTTATTTAAACTCGGAGAGACCCAGTACTTC.

J is TRBJ1-5 and V is TRBV28; D uncertain. Germline V CDR1 and CDR2: MDHEN, SYDVKM. The CDR3 totals 15 residues. V was shortened by 7 bases and J by 4 bases, with 17 bases between the two germline ends. The CDR3 DNA sequence: TGTGCCAGCATGACCGGGTTAGGGCGGAATCAGCCCCAGCATTTT. Protein product: CASMTGLGRNQPQHF. The full variable domain, rest sourced from reference TRBV28 and TRBJ1-5, is DVKVTQSSRYLVKRTGEKVFLECVQDMDHENMFWYRQDPGLGLRLIYFSYDVKMKEKGDIPEGYSVSREKKERFSLILESASTNQTSMYLCASMTGLGRNQPQHFGDGTRLSIL.

V gene TRBV5-1 combines with J gene TRBJ2-2; D is possibly TRBD1 (5 bases). Germline assignment: CDR1 SGHRS and CDR2 YFSETQ. The V end lost 4 bases, the J end lost 5 bases, and 18 bases lay between the germline ends. The CDR3 sequence is 16 residues long. The CDR3: CASSIGVQGGTGELFF. DNA of the CDR3: TGCGCCAGCAGCATTGGCGTGCAGGGTGGAACCGGGGAGCTGTTTTTT.

The chain has TRBV5-1 and TRBJ2-7; 9 bases align to TRBD1. The CDR3 has 14 residues. Germline CDR1 and CDR2: SGHRS and YFSETQ. Germline trimming cut 6 bases from V and 8 bases from J; bases unmatched to any gene: 12. In DNA, the CDR3 is TGCGCCAGCAAAGGGACAGGGAAGTGGTTGAAGCAGTACTTC. Translation gives CASKGTGKWLKQYF.

The rearrangement uses TRBV11-2 and TRBJ1-1; no firm D call. This CDR3 contains 13 residues. The V and J ends lost 1 base and 8 bases respectively, with 11 bases between them. CDR1 is SGHAT and CDR2 is FQNNGV in the germline V gene. The CDR3 sequence: CASSLAWVKEAFF. CDR3 in DNA: TGTGCCAGCAGCTTAGCCTGGGTCAAAGAAGCTTTCTTT.

The chain joins TRBV6-1 to TRBJ1-4; no clear D. Germline V gene lookup returns CDR1 MNHNS and CDR2 SASEGT. This CDR3 has 14 residues. V was clipped by 6 bases and J by 8 bases, with 16 bases between them. The CDR3 protein is CASSERSLLEKLFF. For the CDR3, the DNA is TGTGCCAGCAGCGAAAGGTCGTTATTGGAAAAACTGTTTTTT.

V usage is TRBV4-2 and J usage is TRBJ2-1, with 14 nucleotides matching TRBD2. Trimming took 4 bases from V and 7 from J; bases not matched to a gene: 6. CDR3 length: 16 amino acids. Germline-derived CDR1 and CDR2 are LGHNA and YNFKEQ. The CDR3 nucleotides read TGTGCCAGCAGCCCCCGGACTAGCGGGGGGTGGAATGAGCAGTTCTTC. Its protein is CASSPRTSGGWNEQFF.

CDR3 amino acids: CASSVRGDYGYTF. Here the CDR3 DNA reads TGTGCCAGCAGCGTCAGGGGAGACTATGGCTACACCTTC. V gene TRBV2 combines with J gene TRBJ1-2; the D gene is possibly TRBD1 (6 bases). From germline, CDR1 is SNHLY and CDR2 FYNNEI. V was shortened by 6 bases and J by 3 bases, with 11 bases between the two germline ends. The CDR3 has 13 amino acids.

The chain recombines TRBV23-1 with TRBJ1-5; D possibly corresponds to TRBD1 (5 bases). TRBV23-1 is known as an ORF, though its function is uncertain. This CDR3 region has 13 residues. Trimming left V 6 bases short and J 5 bases short, with 11 bases between. CDR3: CASRPDRDQPQHF. The CDR3 bases are TGCGCCAGCAGGCCTGACAGAGATCAGCCCCAGCATTTT.

The J gene is TRBJ2-3, the V gene TRBV2; the D is unclear. V was cut by 3 bases and J by 4 bases, with 2 bases left in between. The CDR3 covers 11 residues. Germline V gene data show CDR1 as SNHLY and CDR2 as FYNNEI. As DNA, the CDR3 is TGTGCCAGCAGTGAGGCAGATACGCAGTATTTT. Its translation: CASSEADTQYF.

The DNA for the CDR3 is TGTGCCAGCAGCCCCCGCACAGGGGGCCAAGAGACCCAGTACTTC. This sequence encodes CASSPRTGGQETQYF. The rearrangement joins TRBV11-2 to TRBJ2-5; 8 nucleotides agree with TRBD1. Germline assignment: CDR1 SGHAT and CDR2 FQNNGV. This CDR3 region has 15 residues. The V gene end was trimmed by 5 bases and the J gene end by 1 base; junction bases not matched to a gene: 6.

This sequence joins TRBV6-1 and TRBJ1-6, with unresolved D. Trimming removed 0 bases from V and 4 bases from J, with 10 bases in between. Germline V CDR1 and CDR2: MNHNS, SASEGT. This CDR3 has 16 residues. The CDR3 nucleotides are TGTGCCAGCAGTGAAGCCGCCAGAGAATATAATTCACCCCTCCACTTT. This codes for CASSEAAREYNSPLHF.

V and J are TRBV18 and TRBJ1-1; D call uncertain. Germline V gives CDR1 KGHSH, CDR2 LQKENI. There are 15 residues in the CDR3. Between the trimmed V and J ends, which lost 3 bases and 1 base, there was a span of 12 bases. This CDR3 is CASSPGWVGNTEAFF. The DNA for the CDR3 is TGTGCCAGCTCACCGGGTTGGGTCGGGAACACTGAAGCTTTCTTT.

This chain joins TRBV6-1 and TRBJ1-2, with 7 positions matching TRBD1. This CDR3 is 14 amino acids long. The V and J ends lost 2 bases and 7 bases, in that order; junction bases with no gene match: 7. CDR1 MNHNS and CDR2 SASEGT come from the germline V gene. CDR3 sequence (DNA): TGTGCCAGCAGTGAAAACCTGACAGGGCGTGGCTACACCTTC. Translated, it gives CASSENLTGRGYTF.

The chain carries TRBV10-3 and TRBJ1-2; weak D call: TRBD1 (6 bases). Germline V gives CDR1 ENHRY, CDR2 SYGVKD. This CDR3 comprises 16 residues. Trimming left V 10 bases short and J 2 bases short, with 23 bases between. The CDR3: CATAGGGFTPNYGYTF. CDR3 sequence (DNA): TGTGCCACGGCGGGGGGCGGCTTCACCCCCAACTATGGCTACACCTTC.

This chain links TRBV25-1 with TRBJ2-1; 10 positions match TRBD1. The CDR3 is made up of 16 amino acids. Germline assignment: CDR1 MGHDK and CDR2 SYGVNS. Trimming at V came to 3 bases and at J to 4 bases, leaving 6 bases not matched to a gene. The CDR3 DNA reads as TGTGCCAGCAGTGACCCGGGACAGGGGCTTTACAATGAGCAGTTCTTC. Protein product: CASSDPGQGLYNEQFF.

This clone was detected once. The DNA for the CDR3 is TGTGCCAGCAGTGAAATGGGACAGGGGGTCGGACAGACCCAGTACTTC. Translating it yields CASSEMGQGVGQTQYF. The chain couples TRBV6-1 to TRBJ2-5; 11 positions match TRBD1. Germline values: CDR1 MNHNS, CDR2 SASEGT. The ends lost 2 bases at V and 6 bases at J; junction bases unmatched: 8. This CDR3 comprises 16 residues.

J is TRBJ1-1 and V is TRBV6-5, with TRBD1 as a possible D gene (6 bases). The germline V and J ends were trimmed by 7 bases and 4 bases, with 10 bases remaining between them. The CDR3 has 12 residues. Per the germline V gene, CDR1 is MNHEY and CDR2 is SVGAGI. Here the CDR3 reads CASKTGFTEAFF. CDR3 DNA sequence: TGTGCCAGCAAAACAGGGTTCACTGAAGCTTTCTTT.

This sequence joins TRBV7-9 and TRBJ1-4; 7 nucleotides align to TRBD1. This CDR3 is built from 14 residues. V lost 5 bases and J lost 5; bases outside the gene matches: 5. Germline CDR1 reads SEHNR; CDR2 reads FQNEAQ (reference sequence). The CDR3 DNA is TGTGCCAGCAGCGCCGGGACAGTGAATGAAAAACTGTTTTTT. Its translation is CASSAGTVNEKLFF.

This rearrangement joins TRBV21-1 to TRBJ2-1; the tabulated D call, TRBD1, remains unverified against the DNA. TRBV21-1 is recorded as a pseudogene. The CDR3 contains 15 residues. The CDR3 region has the DNA TGTGCCAGCAGCTTGCTGGAGGGGATGGGACAGGAGCAGTTCTTC. This encodes CASSLLEGMGQEQFF.

This rearrangement joins TRBV7-6 to TRBJ2-5; TRBD1 matches at 7 bases. The ends lost 5 bases at V and 1 base at J; junction bases unmatched: 4. Germline values: CDR1 SGHVS, CDR2 FNYEAQ. This CDR3 has 14 amino acids. The CDR3 nucleotides read TGTGCCAGCAGCCCACAGGGGTTCCAAGAGACCCAGTACTTC. This encodes CASSPQGFQETQYF.

The CDR3: CASSQVGQKETQYF. CDR3 nucleotides: TGCGCCAGCAGCCAAGTCGGACAGAAGGAGACCCAGTACTTC. The genes are TRBV4-1 and TRBJ2-5, with D possibly being TRBD1 (6 bases). The germline V gene has CDR1 MGHRA and CDR2 YSYEKL. The CDR3 has 14 amino acids. The V and J ends lost 1 base and 5 bases respectively, with 11 bases between them.

This sequence joins TRBV27 and TRBJ2-1, with 10 nucleotides matching TRBD1. The CDR3 totals 16 residues. The V and J ends lost 7 bases and 3 bases, in that order; junction bases with no gene match: 9. In germline, CDR1 is MNHEY, CDR2 SMNVEV (reference sequence). The CDR3 DNA is TGTGCCAGCACTGACCGCCGGGACAGGGGCTACAATGAGCAGTTCTTC. Protein: CASTDRRDRGYNEQFF.

V gene TRBV13 combines with J gene TRBJ2-5; a possible D gene is TRBD2 (5 bases). CDR3 size: 15 residues. Germline-derived CDR1 and CDR2 are PRHDT and FYEKMQ (reference sequence). Trimming stripped 3 bases from V and 7 bases from J, with 18 bases between. CDR3 amino acids: CASSFEGSGTGTQYF. The CDR3 nucleotides are TGTGCCAGCAGCTTTGAGGGATCCGGTACGGGGACCCAGTACTTC.

The V gene is TRBV6-5, the J gene TRBJ1-5, with D uncertain. Trimming stripped 0 bases from V and 4 bases from J, with 10 bases between. From germline, CDR1 is MNHEY and CDR2 SVGAGI. This CDR3 spans 15 amino acids. In DNA form, the CDR3 reads TGTGCCAGCAGTTACTCGGTTAATACTAATCAGCCCCAGCATTTT. This gives the protein CASSYSVNTNQPQHF.